Listed here are 25 T cell receptor beta chains from one sample, sequenced in a study of T-cell reconstitution after alpha-beta-depleted transplantation in children. It was with unique molecular identifiers that the TCRbeta library was prepared. In TCRdb, the PCR reads were re-called with MiXCR into one record per CDR3 protein. Of some 500,000 distinct CDR3 sequences listed, approximately 20% were seen once; the top ten hold about 3.1%. Sequencing was performed on PBMCs from the stem cell graft donor, taken from the stem cell graft. All receptors derive from a human donor who donated a stem cell graft to a child with acute lymphoblastic leukemia.

The chain combines TRBV19 with TRBJ2-4; D could derive from TRBD1 or TRBD2 (6 bases each). The V gene's germline CDR1 is LNHDA and CDR2 SQIVND (reference sequence). The CDR3 extends over 17 amino acids. The germline V and J ends were trimmed by 3 bases and 7 bases, with 22 bases remaining between them. The CDR3 region is CASSISGGAERGNIQYF. For the CDR3, the DNA is TGTGCCAGTAGTATCTCCGGCGGGGCCGAGAGGGGGAACATTCAGTACTTC.

The V and J genes are TRBV15 and TRBJ2-1; 9 bases align to TRBD2. Germline loops: CDR1 LNHNV, CDR2 YYDKDF (reference sequence). J lost 10 bases, V lost 9 bases, and 10 bases had no gene match. The CDR3 runs to 13 residues. This CDR3 reads CATPGLALGEQFF. The CDR3 nucleotides are TGTGCCACTCCGGGACTAGCCTTGGGGGAGCAGTTCTTC.

The chain has TRBV20-1 and TRBJ1-2; D is uncertain. Germline loops: CDR1 DFQATT, CDR2 SNEGSKA (reference sequence). The CDR3 length is 11 residues. Trimming cost V 5 bases and J 6 bases, with 10 bases left between them. The CDR3 loop is CSAFGAHGYTF. The CDR3 coding sequence is TGCAGTGCTTTCGGCGCCCATGGCTACACCTTC.

The table lists this clonotype with many counts. The chain combines TRBV4-1 with TRBJ2-5, with D perhaps given as TRBD1 or TRBD2 (5 bases each). Germline CDR1 reads MGHRA; CDR2 reads YSYEKL. V was trimmed by 6 bases and J by 3 bases, leaving 11 bases between them. This CDR3 has 13 amino acids. The CDR3, as DNA: TGCGCCAGCAGTTGGGACGGAGAAGAGACCCAGTACTTC. Protein product: CASSWDGEETQYF.

This clonotype was counted between two and nine times. The V call is TRBV6-5, the J call TRBJ2-1; D might be TRBD1 or TRBD2, each matching 6 bases. Germline assignment: CDR1 MNHEY and CDR2 SVGAGI. Trimming stripped 0 bases from V and 6 bases from J, with 12 bases between. This CDR3 is 15 amino acids long. The CDR3 DNA reads as TGTGCCAGCAGTTACTCGGAGGGGGGTCCCAATGAGCAGTTCTTC. It is translated as CASSYSEGGPNEQFF.

This clonotype was observed a handful of times. The chain is built from TRBV7-3 and TRBJ2-1, with D perhaps TRBD1 (6 bases). Germline V lookup: CDR1 SGHTA, CDR2 FQGTGA. The germline V and J ends were trimmed by 5 bases and 6 bases, with 26 bases remaining between them. The CDR3 consists of 18 residues. The CDR3: CASSPRGGAGLFSNEQFF. Here the CDR3 DNA reads TGTGCCAGCAGCCCCCGAGGGGGTGCAGGCCTCTTTAGCAATGAGCAGTTCTTC.

This clonotype was counted between two and nine times. The V and J genes are TRBV5-1 and TRBJ2-3; TRBD2 might be the D (5 bases). Germline V CDR1 and CDR2: SGHRS, YFSETQ. The germline V and J ends were trimmed by 0 bases and 2 bases, with 25 bases remaining between them. The CDR3 runs to 20 residues. The CDR3 nucleotides are TGCGCCAGCAGCTTGGGGCCTGCCCTTTCCGAGCGGACCAACACAGATACGCAGTATTTT. Its protein product is CASSLGPALSERTNTDTQYF.

The chain is built from TRBV6-2 or TRBV6-3 and TRBJ1-1; D is undetermined. The CDR3 runs 12 residues. CDR1 MNHEY and CDR2 SVGEGT come from the germline V gene. V lost 5 bases, J lost 5 bases, and 9 bases lay in between. CDR3 loop: CASSPVVTEAFF. The CDR3 DNA follows: TGTGCCAGCAGTCCGGTCGTTACTGAAGCTTTCTTT.

The chain couples TRBV18 to TRBJ2-5; TRBD2 matches 8 bases. V gave up 2 bases and J gave up 0 bases; unmatched junction bases: 8. The CDR3 extends over 17 amino acids. Per germline, CDR1 KGHSH and CDR2 LQKENI. CDR3 sequence (DNA): TGTGCCAGCTCACCATATCTGGCTAGCGGGTACCAAGAGACCCAGTACTTC. This gives the protein CASSPYLASGYQETQYF.

V gene TRBV6-1 combines with J gene TRBJ1-1; D unresolved. This CDR3 region has 16 residues. From germline, CDR1 is MNHNS and CDR2 SASEGT. V was shortened by 6 bases and J by 2 bases, with 19 bases between the two germline ends. Here the CDR3 reads CASSGPRHGYNTEAFF. In nucleotides, the CDR3 is TGTGCCAGCAGCGGCCCTAGACACGGTTATAACACTGAAGCTTTCTTT.

The chain joins TRBV9 to TRBJ2-1; D uncertain. The CDR3 is 15 residues long. Germline V gene lookup returns CDR1 SGDLS and CDR2 YYNGEE. Trimming removed 3 bases at V and 5 bases at J, with 15 bases between. CDR3 loop: CASSAGPPKNNEQFF. CDR3 DNA: TGTGCCAGCAGCGCCGGGCCCCCAAAAAACAATGAGCAGTTCTTC.

The table lists this clonotype with a few counts. The J gene is TRBJ1-5, the V gene TRBV15; 7 nucleotides match TRBD1. The CDR3 length is 13 residues. Germline values: CDR1 LNHNV, CDR2 YYDKDF (reference sequence). V dropped 4 bases and J dropped 5; count of bases not matched to a gene: 2. CDR3 in amino acids: CATSNTGDQPQHF. CDR3 coding DNA: TGTGCCACCAGCAATACAGGGGATCAGCCCCAGCATTTT.

This clonotype has a handful of counts. V and J are TRBV27 and TRBJ2-1, with 9 bases lining up with TRBD2. Trimming cost V 0 bases and J 9 bases; bases outside gene matches: 3. The CDR3 length is 14 residues. Germline CDR1 and CDR2: MNHEY and SMNVEV (reference sequence). DNA for the CDR3: TGTGCCAGCAGTTTATCACTAGCGGGCCCTGAGCAGTTCTTC. This codes for CASSLSLAGPEQFF.

The chain carries TRBV6-5 and TRBJ2-1; the D gene is possibly TRBD1 (6 bases). Trimming pared 4 bases from V and 8 bases from J, leaving 18 bases between. The CDR3 is made up of 15 amino acids. Germline V lookup: CDR1 MNHEY, CDR2 SVGAGI. CDR3 sequence: CASSSIRGKVDEQFF. In DNA form, the CDR3 reads TGTGCCAGCAGTTCCATAAGGGGGAAGGTTGATGAGCAGTTCTTC.

The chain recombines TRBV27 with TRBJ1-5; 9 nucleotides agree with TRBD1. Trimming at V came to 4 bases and at J to 5 bases, leaving 3 bases not matched to a gene. The CDR3 has 14 amino acids. From germline, CDR1 is MNHEY and CDR2 SMNVEV (reference sequence). As DNA, the CDR3 is TGTGCCAGCAGTTCAACAGGGGGCGATCAGCCCCAGCATTTT. Translating it yields CASSSTGGDQPQHF.

This clonotype was found a few times. The CDR3 coding sequence is TGTGCCAGCAGCCCCCACACGGGGGACGTCAGGAACACTGAAGCTTTCTTT. Translating it yields CASSPHTGDVRNTEAFF. V gene TRBV6-2 or TRBV6-3 combines with J gene TRBJ1-1; D is perhaps TRBD1 (5 bases). The CDR3 totals 17 residues. From germline, CDR1 is MNHEY and CDR2 SVGEGT. V shed 6 bases and J shed 1 base, with 21 bases lying between them.

In this sample, this clonotype turned up a few times. This chain links TRBV6-1 with TRBJ1-5, with 9 bases aligning to TRBD1. Germline loops: CDR1 MNHNS, CDR2 SASEGT. J gave up 6 bases and V 3 bases, and 6 bases lay outside the gene matches. CDR3 size: 15 residues. The CDR3: CASSDPDRGGQPQHF. The CDR3 DNA sequence: TGTGCCAGCAGTGACCCGGACAGGGGAGGTCAGCCCCAGCATTTT.

The V and J genes are TRBV7-8 and TRBJ2-7; TRBD2 aligns across 9 bases. V trimming: 8 bases; J trimming: 4 bases; junction bases outside the gene matches: 15. The CDR3 is 16 residues long. Germline values: CDR1 SGHVS, CDR2 FQNEAQ. The CDR3 region is CASRVTGGRAGYEQYF. The CDR3 DNA is TGTGCCAGCCGCGTTACTGGCGGGAGGGCCGGGTACGAGCAGTACTTC.

This clonotype turned up a few times. This chain joins TRBV12-3 or TRBV12-4 and TRBJ2-7; D may match TRBD1 or TRBD2 (5 bases each). This CDR3 is 15 amino acids long. Trimming removed 4 bases at V and 2 bases at J, with 15 bases between. As DNA, the CDR3 is TGTGCCAGCAGTTCCCGACCATTGGGGGCCTACGAGCAGTACTTC. It is translated as CASSSRPLGAYEQYF.

The chain joins TRBV20-1 to TRBJ2-7; D not certain. The germline V gene has CDR1 DFQATT and CDR2 SNEGSKA (reference sequence). V shed 4 bases and J shed 3 bases, with 4 bases lying between them. The CDR3 totals 10 residues. For the CDR3, the DNA is TGCAGTGCTATAGACTACGAGCAGTACTTC. It codes for CSAIDYEQYF.

This clonotype came up a few times. The CDR3 bases are TGTGCCAGCAGCCGGACTAGCGGGAGAAGGGATAGCACAGATACGCAGTATTTT. This codes for CASSRTSGRRDSTDTQYF. V is TRBV7-8 and J is TRBJ2-3, with 13 bases lining up with TRBD2. With V trimmed by 5 bases and J by 0 bases, 8 bases remained unmatched. Germline CDR1 is SGHVS and CDR2 is FQNEAQ. The CDR3 totals 18 residues.

This clonotype was detected a few times. J is TRBJ2-1 and V is TRBV7-2; D gene ambiguous. The CDR3 runs to 16 residues. V shed 5 bases and J shed 4 bases, with 18 bases lying between them. Germline assignment: CDR1 SGHTA and CDR2 FQGNSA. CDR3 sequence (DNA): TGTGCCAGCAGCCCTACAGTGCGAAGAGGATACAATGAGCAGTTCTTC. It encodes CASSPTVRRGYNEQFF. The full variable domain, completed using reference TRBV7-2 and TRBJ2-1, is GAGVSQSPSNKVTEKGKDVELRCDPISGHTALYWYRQSLGQGLEFLIYFQGNSAPDKSGLPSDRFSAERTGGSVSTLTIQRTQQEDSAVYLCASSPTVRRGYNEQFFGPGTRLTVL.

The chain has TRBV5-1 and TRBJ1-4; D uncertain. The length of the CDR3 is 14 residues. Per germline, CDR1 SGHRS and CDR2 YFSETQ. The V and J ends lost 0 bases and 5 bases respectively, with 8 bases between them. The CDR3 spells CASSLAQENEKLFF. CDR3 DNA sequence: TGCGCCAGCAGCTTGGCCCAGGAAAATGAAAAACTGTTTTTT.

This rearrangement joins TRBV7-2 to TRBJ2-1; D might be TRBD1 or TRBD2, each matching 6 bases. The CDR3 has 14 residues. Germline V gives CDR1 SGHTA, CDR2 FQGNSA. Trimming stripped 5 bases from V and 9 bases from J, with 17 bases between. CDR3 residues: CASSAGHSAREQFF. CDR3 sequence (DNA): TGTGCCAGCAGCGCGGGACACTCGGCCCGTGAGCAGTTCTTC.

The chain joins TRBV6-2 or TRBV6-3 to TRBJ1-5; D call uncertain. The V gene's germline CDR1 is MNHEY and CDR2 SVGEGT. Trimming cost V 10 bases and J 2 bases, with 12 bases left between them. The CDR3 loop spans 13 amino acids. CDR3 DNA sequence: TGTGCCACCTCTCCAACCGGCAATCAGCCCCAGCATTTT. Its translation is CATSPTGNQPQHF.